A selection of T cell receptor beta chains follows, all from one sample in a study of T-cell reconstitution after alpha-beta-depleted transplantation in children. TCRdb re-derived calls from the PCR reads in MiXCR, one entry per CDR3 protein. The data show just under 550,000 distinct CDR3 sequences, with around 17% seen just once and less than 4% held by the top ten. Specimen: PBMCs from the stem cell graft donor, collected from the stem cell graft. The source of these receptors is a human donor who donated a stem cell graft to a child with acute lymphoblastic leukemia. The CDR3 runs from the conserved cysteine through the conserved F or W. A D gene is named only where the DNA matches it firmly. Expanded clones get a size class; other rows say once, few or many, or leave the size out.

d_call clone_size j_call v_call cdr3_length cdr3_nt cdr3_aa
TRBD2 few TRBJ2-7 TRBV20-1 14 TGCAGTGCTAGAGAATTGGTAGCGGGAGACGAGCAGTACTTC CSARELVAGDEQYF
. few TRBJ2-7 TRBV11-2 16 TGTGCCAGCAGCCCTAGGGGGCGGGAGGTCTACTACGAGCAGTACTTC CASSPRGREVYYEQYF
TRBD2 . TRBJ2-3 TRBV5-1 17 TGCGCCAGCAGCTTGGTCTCGTCTGGCGGGAGTGCAGATACGCAGTATTTT CASSLVSSGGSADTQYF
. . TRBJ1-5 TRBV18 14 TGTGCCAGCTCACCATCACACAGCAATCAGCCCCAGCATTTT CASSPSHSNQPQHF
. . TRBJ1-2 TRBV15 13 TGTGCCACCAGCAGGTCACAGGGCGCCGGCTACACCTTC CATSRSQGAGYTF
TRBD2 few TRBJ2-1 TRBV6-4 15 TGTGCCAGCAGTATAGCGGGAGGGGGATACAATGAGCAGTTCTTC CASSIAGGGYNEQFF
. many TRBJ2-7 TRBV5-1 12 TGCGCCAGCAGCGCGTCCCAGTACGAGCAGTACTTC CASSASQYEQYF
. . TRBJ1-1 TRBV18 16 TGTGCCAGCTCCCCCTGGCCAGGGGATGGAAACACTGAAGCTTTCTTT CASSPWPGDGNTEAFF
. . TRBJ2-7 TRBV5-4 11 TGTGCCAGCAGCTTGATGGGGCGGCAGTACTTC CASSLMGRQYF
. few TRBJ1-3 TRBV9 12 TGTGCCAGTAACAGGGTTGGAAACACCATATATTTT CASNRVGNTIYF
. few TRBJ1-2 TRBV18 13 TGTGCCAGCTCACCTACAACGCAAGGGGGCTACACCTTC CASSPTTQGGYTF
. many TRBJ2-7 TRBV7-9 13 TGTGCCAGCAGTTTCGGGGTCTCCTACGAGCAGTACTTC CASSFGVSYEQYF
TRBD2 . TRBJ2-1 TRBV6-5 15 TGTGCCAGCAGCAGGAGCGGGACCTCCTACAATGAGCAGTTCTTC CASSRSGTSYNEQFF
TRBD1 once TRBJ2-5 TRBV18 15 TGTGCCAGCTCACCACCGACGGGACAGGGTGTGTCCCAGTACTTC CASSPPTGQGVSQYF
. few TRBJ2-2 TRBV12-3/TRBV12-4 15 TGTGCCAGCACCCTCGGGACGCCGAACACCGGGGAGCTGTTTTTT CASTLGTPNTGELFF
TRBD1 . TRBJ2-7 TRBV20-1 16 TGCAGTGCTAGAGATCTCATGGGACAGGGTTTGTACGAGCAGTACTTC CSARDLMGQGLYEQYF
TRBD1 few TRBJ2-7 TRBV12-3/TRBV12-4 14 TGTGCCAGCAGCTCCGGACAGGACCCAAGAGGGCAGTACTTC CASSSGQDPRGQYF
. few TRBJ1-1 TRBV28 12 TGTGCCAGCAGTTTCGACGACAGTGAAGCTTTCTTT CASSFDDSEAFF
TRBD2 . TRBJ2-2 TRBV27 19 TGTGCCAGCAGTTTAACGCCGGGGGGGAGGGGGGATTACACCGGGGAGCTGTTTTTT CASSLTPGGRGDYTGELFF